Described below is a single TCR beta chain sequence and its context. Antigen: not known. Phenotypically, naive CD8+ T cells corresponded to CD45RO-CCR7+CD27+CD95-. UMI-tagged TRB cDNA libraries were built via 5' RACE. Reanalyzing the 5' RACE reads, TCRdb keeps one entry per CDR3 protein, without DNA. The sample holds about 98,000 distinct CDR3 sequences. CDR3 length: 12 residues. This record comes from a study of CXCR3-negative and CXCR3-positive naive CD8 T cells. Study results and caveats: Higher TRB CDR3 hydrophobicity marked CXCR3-positive naive cells relative to CXCR3-negative naive cells.

This chain connects TRBV12-3 or TRBV12-4 to TRBJ1-2; TCRdb reports TRBD1, a call that lacks DNA to check it against. This receptor was obtained from a human donor in good health. Some clones in this sample may be carry-over from other donors' samples. The sample taken for sequencing was naive CXCR3+ CD8+ T cells from blood. Noted subset: CD45RO-CCR7+CD27+CD95- naive CD8+ T cells expressing CXCR3 (TNR3+). The CDR3 is CASSETGAGYTF.